What follows are 5 T cell receptor beta chains derived from one specimen sequenced in a study of blood T cells in healthy people across ages. Using a J-beta primer mix together with a sample-barcoded 5' primer, a second PCR was run for roughly 7 to 11 cycles. TCRdb used MiXCR to reprocess the 5' RACE reads, holding one entry per CDR3 protein. The sample holds about 1,600,000 distinct CDR3 sequences; roughly 45% are singletons and the top ten take 7.9%. Sequences were obtained from blood. The origin of the receptors is a woman in her late teens or twenties in good health.

This clonotype was observed a few times. The V gene is TRBV5-1, the J gene TRBJ2-4; 8 bases are a match to TRBD2. This CDR3 contains 17 residues. CDR1 and CDR2 from the germline V gene are SGHRS and YFSETQ. V was pared by 0 bases and J by 0 bases, with 5 bases of the junction left unmatched. The CDR3 DNA reads as TGCGCCAGCAGCTTGGCCGGACTAGCCTCAGCCAAAAACATTCAGTACTTC. This gives the protein CASSLAGLASAKNIQYF.

This clonotype came up a few times. The chain has TRBV3-1 and TRBJ1-6; the match to TRBD1 covers 9 bases. The junction had 7 bases not matched to a gene; V was cut back by 3 bases and J by 10 bases. There are 15 residues in the CDR3. Germline CDR1 LGHDT, CDR2 YNNKEL (reference sequence). The CDR3 protein is CASSQGQGNGSPLHF. DNA of the CDR3: TGTGCCAGCAGCCAGGGACAGGGAAATGGCTCACCCCTCCACTTT. Filled out from reference TRBV3-1 and TRBJ1-6, the complete variable domain reads DTAVSQTPKYLVTQMGNDKSIKCEQNLGHDTMYWYKQDSKKFLKIMFSYNNKELIINETVPNRFSPKSPDKAHLNLHINSLELGDSAVYFCASSQGQGNGSPLHFGNGTRLTVT.

V usage is TRBV6-5 and J usage is TRBJ2-6, with 7 bases that match TRBD1. The junction had 7 bases not matched to a gene; V was cut back by 1 base and J by 1 base. The CDR3 covers 18 residues. Per germline, CDR1 MNHEY and CDR2 SVGAGI. In DNA form, the CDR3 reads TGTGCCAGCAGTTACTTCGGGACAGTGATATCTGGGGCCAACGTCCTGACTTTC. Its protein is CASSYFGTVISGANVLTF.

This chain links TRBV4-2 with TRBJ1-2; 7 bases map to TRBD1. The CDR3 contains 15 residues. J was trimmed by 4 bases and V by 0 bases; bases with no gene match: 5. Germline CDR1 LGHNA, CDR2 YNFKEQ. The CDR3 DNA follows: TGTGCCAGCAGCCAAGATCAGGGGGGCCTCTATGGCTACACCTTC. Residues: CASSQDQGGLYGYTF.

The V gene is TRBV3-1, the J gene TRBJ2-7, with 9 positions matching TRBD1. The CDR3 is made up of 15 amino acids. Germline V lookup: CDR1 LGHDT, CDR2 YNNKEL (reference sequence). Trimming removed 4 bases from V and 2 bases from J; junction bases left unmatched: 6. The CDR3 is CASSRRDRETYEQYF. CDR3 DNA: TGTGCCAGCAGCCGAAGGGACAGGGAAACCTACGAGCAGTACTTC.